This T cell receptor (beta chain) originates from a study of blood T cell repertoires in COVID-19. Across the study: From the United States, Italy and Spain came samples of acute and convalescent COVID-19. T cells, B-cell-depleted T cells, or PBMCs supplied cDNA or gDNA.

The V gene lost 4 bases and the J gene lost 2 bases, with 19 bases spanning the gap. In germline, CDR1 is LGHNA, CDR2 YNFKEQ. The CDR3 contains 17 residues. Per the study methods: Amplification from reference gene primers served as the basis for estimated nucleated cell counts. Clones were sequenced by immunoSEQ multiplex PCR, and TCRdb holds only the in-frame ones, with some missing. The D gene and trimming were derived from the DNA, and the V and J assignments and clone size from that table. The sample lists around 21,000 clones, about four fifths occurring once. Sequenced input: peripheral blood. The sequence came from an elderly man with acute or convalescent COVID-19. The V and J genes are TRBV4-2 and TRBJ2-3; D is perhaps TRBD2 (6 bases). CDR3 in amino acids: CASSPPAGTSFTDTQYF. Written as DNA, the CDR3 is TGTGCCAGCAGCCCGCCCGCGGGGACTTCTTTCACAGATACGCAGTATTTT.